This TCR beta chain appears in the sequencing data of a study of cytomegalovirus exposure and HLA in healthy donors. Findings of the study overall: The productive fraction for most TCR beta V segments was about 87% or about 30% in an earlier analysis.

This PCR relied on a set of 60 Vbeta primers and 13 Jbeta primers. Sequencing was performed with immunoSEQ multiplex PCR; in TCRdb, only in-frame clones are kept and a portion is missing. The sample comprises about 150,000 clones, around 83% of which are singletons, and roughly 2.4% rests with the top ten. The V gene end was trimmed by 5 bases and the J gene end by 0 bases; junction bases not matched to a gene: 6. Germline V gene lookup returns CDR1 MNHEY and CDR2 SMNVEV (reference sequence). The CDR3 extends over 17 amino acids. About this clone itself: Its antigen is currently unknown.

J is TRBJ2-3 and V is TRBV27, with 12 bases lining up with TRBD2. The clonotype was recovered from a woman aged 18 to 35 in good health and CMV-seronegative. Sequencing input: PBMCs. The CDR3 is CASSRTSGDSSTDTQYF. DNA for the CDR3: TGTGCCAGCAGTCGGACTAGCGGGGACTCTAGCACAGATACGCAGTATTTT.